This T cell receptor beta chain derives from a study of a mutant IDH1 vaccine in newly diagnosed glioma. The overall study: Therapy received beforehand was radiotherapy, temozolomide, or both, with most patients given both. It was at week 35 that visit V12 occurred, and at week 47 that visit V13 did. Study observations and caveats: Pseudoprogression seemingly bore no relation to changes in top peripheral T cell clonotypes.

Unmatched junction bases numbered 5, after V lost 0 bases and J lost 0 bases. Germline assignment: CDR1 SGHRS and CDR2 YFSETQ. There are 17 residues in the CDR3. Time point defined: week 47, end of study. In the vaccine, a single dose held 300 ug of the mutant IDH1 20-mer peptide, along with topical imiquimod. On this clone itself: The target antigen is unknown.

Only in-frame clones appear in the TCRdb table, and some are missing; sequencing was by immunoSEQ multiplex PCR. Seen here are about 85,000 clones, roughly 86% observed once, and the top ten hold 0.77%. This rearrangement joins TRBV5-1 to TRBJ1-1; TRBD1 aligns across 10 bases. The clonotype originates from a woman aged 50 to 65 with glioma. This specimen was PBMCs, taken from a glioma patient whose treatment included an IDH1 peptide vaccine. CDR3 sequence reads: CASSLEGTGVVNTEAFF. In nucleotides, the CDR3 is TGCGCCAGCAGCTTGGAAGGGACAGGGGTTGTGAACACTGAAGCTTTCTTT.